The source of this T cell receptor beta chain is a study of response to subunit inactivated influenza vaccine. Regarding the study as a whole: Authors suggested each seasonal influenza vaccination recruits few new T cells.

This CDR3 has 16 residues. CDR1 and CDR2 from the germline V gene are SGHRS and YFSETQ. Trimming shortened V by 0 bases and J by 0 bases, and 10 bases separated the two germline ends. This clonotype has at least ten counts. The antigen is undetermined. TCRdb passed the RT-PCR reads through MiXCR, listing each CDR3 protein once. The top ten clones hold around 12% of a sample with about half a million distinct CDR3 sequences, approximately 11% of them seen once. V gene TRBV5-1 combines with J gene TRBJ2-1; D ambiguous. The receptor's source is a man over 45 who received an inactivated influenza vaccine. Sample: PBMCs from blood, taken about 6 weeks after vaccination. The CDR3 region is CASSLALSSSYNEQFF. The CDR3 DNA reads as TGCGCCAGCAGCTTGGCCCTTTCATCCTCCTACAATGAGCAGTTCTTC.